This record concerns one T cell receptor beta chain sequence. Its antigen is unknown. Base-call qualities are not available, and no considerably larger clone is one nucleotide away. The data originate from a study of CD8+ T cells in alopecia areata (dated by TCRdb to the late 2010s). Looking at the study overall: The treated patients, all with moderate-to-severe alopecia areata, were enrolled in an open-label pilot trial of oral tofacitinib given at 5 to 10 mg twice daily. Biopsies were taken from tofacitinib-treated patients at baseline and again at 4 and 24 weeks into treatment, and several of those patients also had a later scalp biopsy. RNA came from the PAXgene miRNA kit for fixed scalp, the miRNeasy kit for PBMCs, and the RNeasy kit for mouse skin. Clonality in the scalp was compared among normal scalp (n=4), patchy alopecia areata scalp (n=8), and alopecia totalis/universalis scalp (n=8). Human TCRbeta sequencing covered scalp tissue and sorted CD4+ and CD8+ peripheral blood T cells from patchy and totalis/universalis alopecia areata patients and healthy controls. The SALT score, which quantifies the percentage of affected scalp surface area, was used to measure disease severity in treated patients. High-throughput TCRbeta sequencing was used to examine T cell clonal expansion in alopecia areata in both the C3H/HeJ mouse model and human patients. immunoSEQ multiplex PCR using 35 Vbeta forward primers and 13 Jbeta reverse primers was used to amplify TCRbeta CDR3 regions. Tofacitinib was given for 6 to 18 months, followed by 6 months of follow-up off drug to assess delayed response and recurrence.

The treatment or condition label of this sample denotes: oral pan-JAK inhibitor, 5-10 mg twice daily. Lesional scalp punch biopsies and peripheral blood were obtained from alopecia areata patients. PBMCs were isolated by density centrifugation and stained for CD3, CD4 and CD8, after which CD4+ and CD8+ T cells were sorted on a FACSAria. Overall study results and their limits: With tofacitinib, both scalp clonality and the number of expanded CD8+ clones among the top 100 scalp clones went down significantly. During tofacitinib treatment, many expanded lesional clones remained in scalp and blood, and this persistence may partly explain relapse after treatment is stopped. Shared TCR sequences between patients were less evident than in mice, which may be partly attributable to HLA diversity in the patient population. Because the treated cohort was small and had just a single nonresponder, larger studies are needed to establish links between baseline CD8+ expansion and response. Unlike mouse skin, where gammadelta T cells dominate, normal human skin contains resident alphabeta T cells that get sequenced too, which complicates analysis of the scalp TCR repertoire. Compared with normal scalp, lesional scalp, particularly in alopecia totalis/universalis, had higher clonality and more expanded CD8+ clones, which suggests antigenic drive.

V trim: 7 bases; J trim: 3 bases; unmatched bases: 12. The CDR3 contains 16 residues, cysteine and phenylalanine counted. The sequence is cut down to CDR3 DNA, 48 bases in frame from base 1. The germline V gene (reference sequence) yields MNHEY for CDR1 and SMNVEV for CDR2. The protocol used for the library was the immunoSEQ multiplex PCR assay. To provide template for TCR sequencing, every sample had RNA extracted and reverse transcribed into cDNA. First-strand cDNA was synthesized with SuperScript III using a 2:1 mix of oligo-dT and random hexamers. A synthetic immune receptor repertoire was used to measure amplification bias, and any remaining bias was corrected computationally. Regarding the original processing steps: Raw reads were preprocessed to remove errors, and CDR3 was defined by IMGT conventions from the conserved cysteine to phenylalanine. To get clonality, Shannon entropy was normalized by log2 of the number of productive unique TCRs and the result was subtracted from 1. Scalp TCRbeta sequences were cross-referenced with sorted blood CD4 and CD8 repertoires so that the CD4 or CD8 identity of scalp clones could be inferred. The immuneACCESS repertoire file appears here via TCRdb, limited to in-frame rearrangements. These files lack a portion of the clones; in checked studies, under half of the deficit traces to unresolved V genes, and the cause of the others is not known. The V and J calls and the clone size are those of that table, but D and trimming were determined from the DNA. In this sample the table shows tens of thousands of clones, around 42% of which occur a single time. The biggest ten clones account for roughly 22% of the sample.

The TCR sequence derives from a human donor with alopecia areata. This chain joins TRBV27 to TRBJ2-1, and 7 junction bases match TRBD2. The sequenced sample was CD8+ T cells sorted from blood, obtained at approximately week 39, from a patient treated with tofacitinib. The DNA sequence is TGTGCCAGCACCGGAAGTCCTAGCGGCCTCTACAATGAGCAGTTCTTC. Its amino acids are CASTGSPSGLYNEQFF.